A single sample is the source of the 7 T cell receptor beta chains below, sequenced in a study of T cell responses to AZD1222 COVID-19 vaccine. Generated by immunoSEQ multiplex PCR, the TCRdb table keeps only in-frame clones and is missing some. The sample shows 75,000 to 100,000 clones, roughly 90% of them seen only once. Source: peripheral blood, taken on day 0 of AZD1222 vaccination. These receptors were collected from an adult in good health.

The chain links TRBV9 to TRBJ1-6, with D perhaps TRBD1 (5 bases). The CDR3 covers 15 residues. Trimming shortened V by 4 bases and J by 11 bases, and 19 bases separated the two germline ends. Germline CDR1 SGDLS, CDR2 YYNGEE. CDR3 sequence: CASSSTPGQGAPLHF. The CDR3 DNA reads as TGTGCCAGCAGCTCTACCCCCGGGCAGGGTGCACCCCTCCACTTT. Together with reference TRBV9 and TRBJ1-6, the CDR3 gives the full variable domain: DSGVTQTPKHLITATGQRVTLRCSPRSGDLSVYWYQQSLDQGLQFLIQYYNGEERAKGNILERFSAQQFPDLHSELNLSSLELGDSALYFCASSSTPGQGAPLHFGNGTRLTVT.

This chain links TRBV6-2 or TRBV6-3 with TRBJ2-7; TRBD1 aligns across 8 bases. Germline CDR1 is MNHEY and CDR2 is SVGEGT. This CDR3 comprises 13 residues. The J segment lost 2 bases and the V segment lost 5 bases, leaving 2 bases of the junction unmatched. In DNA, the CDR3 is TGTGCCAGCAGTGACAGGGGTCCCTACGAGCAGTACTTC. Translating it yields CASSDRGPYEQYF.

J is TRBJ2-1 and V is TRBV7-8, with D perhaps TRBD2 (6 bases). CDR1 and CDR2 from the germline V gene are SGHVS and FQNEAQ. V was cut by 4 bases and J by 0 bases, with 10 bases left in between. The CDR3 consists of 15 residues. The CDR3 here is CASSSLGGSYNEQFF. The CDR3 bases are TGTGCCAGCAGCTCACTGGGGGGCTCCTACAATGAGCAGTTCTTC.

The chain uses TRBV29-1 and TRBJ2-3; the match to TRBD2 covers 7 bases. V lost 7 bases, J lost 2 bases, and 3 bases stayed unmatched. The germline V gene has CDR1 SQVTM and CDR2 ANQGSEA. This CDR3 region has 12 residues. The CDR3 reads CSGGLHTDTQYF. In DNA, the CDR3 is TGCAGCGGGGGACTACACACAGATACGCAGTATTTT.

The gene calls are TRBV18 and TRBJ2-1, with 7 bases lining up with TRBD2. The J segment lost 1 base and the V segment lost 2 bases, leaving 20 bases of the junction unmatched. The CDR3 runs to 21 residues. Germline-derived CDR1 and CDR2 are KGHSH and LQKENI. For the CDR3, the DNA is TGTGCCAGCTCACCATTCCCCTCGACTAATGGTCTAGCGGAGTCCTACAATGAGCAGTTCTTC. It encodes CASSPFPSTNGLAESYNEQFF.

The chain recombines TRBV27 with TRBJ2-7, with TRBD2 as a possible D gene (7 bases). V was pared by 3 bases and J by 0 bases, with 18 bases between. The CDR3 spans 17 residues. Germline V gives CDR1 MNHEY, CDR2 SMNVEV (reference sequence). This CDR3 reads CASSFGMGRDTSYEQYF. The CDR3 region has the DNA TGTGCCAGCAGTTTCGGGATGGGGAGGGACACCTCCTACGAGCAGTACTTC.

The chain has TRBV6-5 and TRBJ2-7, with 7 bases fitting TRBD1. The CDR3 is made up of 14 amino acids. Per germline, CDR1 MNHEY and CDR2 SVGAGI. The V gene end was trimmed by 11 bases and the J gene end by 4 bases; junction bases not matched to a gene: 14. CDR3 DNA: TGTGCCTCTACTTCTCCCGGCAGGGGGTACGAGCAGTACTTC. Protein: CASTSPGRGYEQYF.